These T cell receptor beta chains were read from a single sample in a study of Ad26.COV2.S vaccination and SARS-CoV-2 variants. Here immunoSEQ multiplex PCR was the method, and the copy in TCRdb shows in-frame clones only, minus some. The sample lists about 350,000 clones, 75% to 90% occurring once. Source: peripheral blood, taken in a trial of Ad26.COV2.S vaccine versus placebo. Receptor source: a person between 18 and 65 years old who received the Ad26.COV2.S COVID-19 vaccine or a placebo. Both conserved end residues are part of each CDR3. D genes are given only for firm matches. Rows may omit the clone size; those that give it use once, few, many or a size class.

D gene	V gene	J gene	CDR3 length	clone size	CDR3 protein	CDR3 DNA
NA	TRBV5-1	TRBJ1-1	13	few	CASSLRGGTEAFF	TGCGCCAGCAGCTTAAGGGGGGGCACTGAAGCTTTCTTT
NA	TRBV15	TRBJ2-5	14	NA	CATSLEGVQETQYF	TGTGCCACCAGCCTGGAGGGCGTTCAAGAGACCCAGTACTTC
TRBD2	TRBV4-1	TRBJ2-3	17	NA	CASSQDRTGGITDTQYF	TGCGCCAGCAGCCAAGATAGGACGGGAGGGATCACAGATACGCAGTATTTT
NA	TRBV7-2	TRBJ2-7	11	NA	CASSLQREQYF	TGTGCCAGCAGCTTACAGCGCGAGCAGTACTTC
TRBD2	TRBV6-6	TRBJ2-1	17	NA	CASSQRLAGAVGNEQFF	TGTGCCAGCAGTCAGAGACTAGCGGGAGCGGTGGGAAATGAGCAGTTCTTC
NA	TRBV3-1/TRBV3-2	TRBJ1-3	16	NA	CASSRDFLSSGNTIYF	TGTGCCAGCAGCCGGGACTTTCTGAGCTCTGGAAACACCATATATTTT
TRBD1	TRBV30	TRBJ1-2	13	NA	CAWRLGTAYGYTF	TGTGCCTGGAGGCTTGGGACAGCCTATGGCTACACCTTC
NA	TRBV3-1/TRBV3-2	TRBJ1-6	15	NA	CASSQAQGANSPLHF	TGTGCCAGCAGCCAAGCGCAGGGAGCCAATTCACCCCTCCACTTT
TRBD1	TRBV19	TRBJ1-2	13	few	CASSEQGAGGYTF	TGTGCCAGTAGCGAGCAGGGGGCAGGCGGCTACACCTTC
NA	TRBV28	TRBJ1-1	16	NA	CASSLLGSRRNTEAFF	TGTGCCAGCAGTTTATTGGGGAGCCGGCGGAACACTGAAGCTTTCTTT
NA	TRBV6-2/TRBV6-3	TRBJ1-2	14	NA	CASSPPGDDYGYTF	TGTGCCAGCAGTCCCCCAGGGGATGACTATGGCTACACCTTC
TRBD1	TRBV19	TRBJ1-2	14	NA	CASRLQTGSYGYTF	TGTGCCAGTAGGCTCCAGACAGGGTCCTATGGCTACACCTTC
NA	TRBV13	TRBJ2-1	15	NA	CASSSDADSYNEQFF	TGTGCCAGCAGCTCGGACGCCGATTCCTACAATGAGCAGTTCTTC
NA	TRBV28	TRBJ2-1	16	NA	CASSSLSRGGANEQFF	TGTGCCAGCAGTTCCCTGTCCAGGGGGGGGGCCAATGAGCAGTTCTTC
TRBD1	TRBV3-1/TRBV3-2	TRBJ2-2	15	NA	CASSHSDRGPGELFF	TGTGCCAGCAGCCATTCGGACAGGGGTCCCGGGGAGCTGTTTTTT
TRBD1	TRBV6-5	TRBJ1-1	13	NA	CASSLTGGTEAFF	TGTGCCAGCAGTCTGACAGGGGGCACTGAAGCTTTCTTT
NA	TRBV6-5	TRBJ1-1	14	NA	CASSYSGGAGEAFF	TGTGCCAGCAGTTACTCTGGGGGGGCCGGTGAAGCTTTCTTT
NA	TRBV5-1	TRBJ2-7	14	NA	CASSLGGLTYEQYF	TGCGCCAGCAGTTTGGGTGGGCTGACCTACGAGCAGTACTTC
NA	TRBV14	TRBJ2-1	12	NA	CASSPGRNEQFF	TGTGCCAGCAGCCCGGGGAGGAATGAGCAGTTCTTC
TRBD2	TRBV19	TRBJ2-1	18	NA	CASSPGTSGSDTYNEQFF	TGTGCCAGTAGTCCTGGGACTAGCGGGAGCGACACATACAATGAGCAGTTCTTC
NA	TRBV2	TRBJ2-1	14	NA	CASTGQGSYNEQFF	TGTGCCAGCACGGGGCAGGGGTCCTACAATGAGCAGTTCTTC
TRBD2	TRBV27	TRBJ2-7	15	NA	CASSITSGSSYEQYF	TGTGCCAGCAGTATAACTAGCGGTAGCTCCTACGAGCAGTACTTC
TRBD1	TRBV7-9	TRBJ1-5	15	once	CASSIEGQGDQPQHF	TGTGCCAGCAGCATCGAAGGACAGGGTGATCAGCCCCAGCATTTT
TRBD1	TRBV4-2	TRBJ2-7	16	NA	CASSQDGADRASEQYF	TGTGCCAGCAGCCAAGATGGGGCGGACAGGGCCTCCGAGCAGTACTTC
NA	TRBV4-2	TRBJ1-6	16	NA	CASSQATGTGNSPLHF	TGTGCCAGCAGCCAAGCAACCGGGACGGGGAATTCACCCCTCCACTTT
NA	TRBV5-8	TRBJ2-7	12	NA	CASTIGQEEQYF	TGTGCCAGCACGATCGGGCAAGAAGAGCAGTACTTC
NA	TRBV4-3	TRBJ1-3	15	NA	CASSPGVTSGNTIYF	TGCGCCAGCAGCCCAGGTGTGACAAGCGGAAACACCATATATTTT
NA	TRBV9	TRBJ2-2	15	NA	CASSPHGGNTGELFF	TGTGCCAGCAGCCCTCACGGGGGGAACACCGGGGAGCTGTTTTTT
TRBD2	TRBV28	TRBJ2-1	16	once	CASSLDFGTSGNEQFF	TGTGCCAGCAGTTTAGATTTTGGAACTAGCGGCAATGAGCAGTTCTTC
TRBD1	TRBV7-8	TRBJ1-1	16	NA	CASSQTGTGDEAEAFF	TGTGCCAGCAGCCAAACCGGGACAGGGGATGAGGCTGAAGCTTTCTTT
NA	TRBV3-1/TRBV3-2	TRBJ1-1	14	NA	CASSQDPGNTEAFF	TGTGCCAGCAGCCAAGATCCCGGGAACACTGAAGCTTTCTTT
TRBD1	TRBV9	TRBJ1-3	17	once	CASSVRAGTGNGNTIYF	TGTGCCAGCAGCGTAAGAGCCGGGACAGGGAATGGAAACACCATATATTTT
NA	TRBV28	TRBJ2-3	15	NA	CASSFVGREPDTQYF	TGTGCCAGCAGTTTCGTTGGCCGGGAACCAGATACGCAGTATTTT
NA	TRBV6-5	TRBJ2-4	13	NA	CASSFGGGDIQYF	TGTGCCAGCAGTTTCGGCGGCGGGGACATTCAGTACTTC
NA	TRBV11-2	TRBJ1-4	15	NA	CASSLDSGLDEKLFF	TGTGCCAGCAGCTTAGATTCAGGGTTGGATGAAAAACTGTTTTTT
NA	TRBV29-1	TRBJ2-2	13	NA	CSVADPNTGELFF	TGCAGCGTTGCAGACCCCAACACCGGGGAGCTGTTTTTT
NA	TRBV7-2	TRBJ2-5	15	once	CASSTDGAASKTQYF	TGTGCCAGCAGCACAGATGGGGCAGCCTCTAAGACCCAGTACTTC
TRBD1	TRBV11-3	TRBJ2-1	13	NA	CASRGTGQGEQFF	TGTGCCAGCAGGGGGACAGGGCAGGGGGAGCAGTTCTTC
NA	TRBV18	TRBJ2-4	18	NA	CASSPPLGRDIAKNIQYF	TGTGCCAGCTCACCACCGTTAGGCAGGGATATAGCCAAAAACATTCAGTACTTC
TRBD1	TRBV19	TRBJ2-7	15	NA	CASSISGQGIYEQYF	TGTGCCAGTAGTATCTCCGGACAGGGAATCTACGAGCAGTACTTC
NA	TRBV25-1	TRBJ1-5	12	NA	CASSESHQPQHF	TGTGCCAGCAGTGAATCACATCAGCCCCAGCATTTT
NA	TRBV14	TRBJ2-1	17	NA	CASSPHGRGYNFNEQFF	TGTGCCAGCAGCCCTCACGGTCGGGGGTACAACTTCAATGAGCAGTTCTTC
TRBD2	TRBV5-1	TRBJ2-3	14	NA	CASSSSGGTDTQYF	TGCGCCAGCAGCTCTAGCGGGGGTACAGATACGCAGTATTTT
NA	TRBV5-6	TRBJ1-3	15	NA	CASSLGVISGNTIYF	TGTGCCAGCAGCCTCGGGGTGATCTCTGGAAACACCATATATTTT
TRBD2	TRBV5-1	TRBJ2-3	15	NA	CASSSGLAATDTQYF	TGCGCCAGCAGCTCAGGACTAGCGGCCACAGATACGCAGTATTTT
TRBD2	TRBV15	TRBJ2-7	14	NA	CATSRTSGAYEQYF	TGTGCCACCAGCAGGACTAGCGGAGCCTACGAGCAGTACTTC
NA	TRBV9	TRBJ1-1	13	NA	CASSVGGDTEAFF	TGTGCCAGCAGCGTAGGCGGAGACACTGAAGCTTTCTTT
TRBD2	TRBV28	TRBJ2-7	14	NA	CASSQSGRAYEQYF	TGTGCCAGCAGTCAAAGCGGGAGGGCCTACGAGCAGTACTTC
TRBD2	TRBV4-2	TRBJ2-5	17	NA	CASSQEVREGPWETQYF	TGTGCCAGCAGCCAAGAGGTCCGGGAGGGCCCGTGGGAGACCCAGTACTTC
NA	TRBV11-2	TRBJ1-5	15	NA	CASSFTREYNQPQHF	TGTGCCAGCAGCTTTACTCGGGAGTACAATCAGCCCCAGCATTTT
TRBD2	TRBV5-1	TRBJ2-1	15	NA	CASSLLTSGHNEQFF	TGCGCCAGCAGCTTGCTGACTAGCGGACACAATGAGCAGTTCTTC
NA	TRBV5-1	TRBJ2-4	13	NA	CASSLGETDIQYF	TGCGCCAGCAGCTTGGGGGAAACTGACATTCAGTACTTC
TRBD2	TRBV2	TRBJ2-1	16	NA	CASRTSGRWSYNEQFF	TGTGCCAGCAGGACTAGCGGGAGATGGTCCTACAATGAGCAGTTCTTC
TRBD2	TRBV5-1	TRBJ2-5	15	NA	CASRLATSSWETQYF	TGCGCCAGCAGATTAGCGACTAGCTCCTGGGAGACCCAGTACTTC
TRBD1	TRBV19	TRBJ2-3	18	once	CASSTSQGVQASTDTQYF	TGTGCCAGTAGTACCTCCCAGGGGGTCCAGGCCAGCACAGATACGCAGTATTTT